This T cell receptor beta chain was sequenced for a study of shared clonotypes between healthy human individuals. Study outcomes and limitations: Roughly 4.7% was the fraction of naive CD4 clonotypes found shared across a few donors.

The CDR3 consists of 14 residues. Germline assignment: CDR1 SGHDT and CDR2 YYEEEE. The junction had 4 bases not matched to a gene; V was cut back by 4 bases and J by 4 bases. Only one count was recorded for this clone. Its antigen remains unknown. The assay was immunoSEQ multiplex PCR, and TCRdb's table has in-frame clones only and misses some. The sample has some 1.1 million clones, 60% to 85% seen once. The receptor was isolated from a young man in good health. Some clones in this sample may be carry-over from other donors' samples. The genes are TRBV5-6 and TRBJ1-2, with 10 bases lining up with TRBD1. Specimen: memory CD4+ T cells from PBMCs. Subset denoted: CD45RA-negative fraction. CDR3 bases: TGTGCCAGCAGCGGGACAGGGGCTCCCTATGGCTACACCTTC. Its translation: CASSGTGAPYGYTF.